A selection of T cell receptor beta chains follows, all from one sample in a study of vaccination and CD4 T cells after COVID-19. Antigens of these TCRs are unknown. Each CDR3 protein gets one entry after TCRdb re-called the PCR reads with MiXCR. The data contain almost 20,000 distinct CDR3 sequences, around 50% of them singletons. Sequenced material: CD4+ T cells from blood, cultured in vitro. These receptors all come from a human donor who had recovered from COVID-19. The CDR3 runs from the conserved cysteine through the conserved F or W. A D gene is named only where the DNA matches it firmly. Clone size is shown for a subset of rows, as once, few, many or a class of expanded clone.

size	D	J	V	CDR3	DNA
-	-	TRBJ2-7	TRBV6-1	CASSVLGGAGEQYF	TGTGCCAGCAGTGTCCTAGGGGGCGCGGGGGAGCAGTACTTC
few	-	TRBJ1-1	TRBV19	CASSSQGMNTEAFF	TGTGCCAGTAGTTCACAGGGCATGAACACTGAAGCTTTCTTT
few	TRBD1	TRBJ1-5	TRBV24-1	CATSEAGTGTNQPQHF	TGTGCCACCAGTGAGGCCGGGACAGGGACTAATCAGCCCCAGCATTTT
-	-	TRBJ1-5	TRBV6-1	CASSRGFGGNQPQHF	TGTGCCAGCAGCCGGGGCTTCGGGGGCAATCAGCCCCAGCATTTT
-	-	TRBJ2-2	TRBV6-2/TRBV6-3	CASRLESTGELFF	TGTGCCAGCAGACTAGAGTCCACCGGGGAGCTGTTTTTT
once	-	TRBJ1-4	TRBV2	CASSQQAATNEKLFF	TGTGCCAGCAGCCAACAGGCTGCAACTAATGAAAAACTGTTTTTT
-	-	TRBJ2-1	TRBV24-1	CATSRDAREQFF	TGTGCCACCAGTCGGGACGCCCGCGAGCAGTTCTTC
-	TRBD2	TRBJ2-7	TRBV7-2	CASSFLSGRDYEQYF	TGTGCCAGCAGCTTTCTTAGCGGGAGGGATTACGAGCAGTACTTC
once	TRBD1	TRBJ2-7	TRBV6-1	CASSATGVGYEQYF	TGTGCCAGCAGTGCGACAGGGGTTGGCTACGAGCAGTACTTC
few	TRBD2	TRBJ2-2	TRBV10-3	CAISGEAGANTGELFF	TGTGCCATCAGTGGAGAAGCGGGAGCGAACACCGGGGAGCTGTTTTTT
-	TRBD2	TRBJ2-7	TRBV9	CASSVASGGTPYEQYF	TGTGCCAGCAGCGTAGCAAGCGGGGGGACGCCCTACGAGCAGTACTTC
-	-	TRBJ2-7	TRBV21-1	CASSKALYLTGSSGPYEQYF	TGTGCCAGCAGCAAAGCCCTATACCTTACAGGGTCTTCGGGGCCCTACGAGCAGTACTTC
-	TRBD1	TRBJ2-3	TRBV24-1	CATSDQGARTDTQYF	TGTGCCACCAGTGACCAGGGGGCTCGCACAGATACGCAGTATTTT
few	TRBD2	TRBJ2-6	TRBV2	CASTPQWGGRGANVLTF	TGTGCCAGCACCCCCCAGTGGGGAGGGCGTGGGGCCAACGTCCTGACTTTC